The TCR beta chain described here comes from a study of T cell repertoires in cytomegalovirus infection. With regard to this clonotype: Its antigen is not known.

CDR3 size: 17 residues. From germline, CDR1 is MNHEY and CDR2 SVGEGT. Trimming removed 0 bases from V and 4 bases from J; junction bases left unmatched: 7. General study results and limits: HLA-C-restricted CMV-specific TCR beta clonotypes prevailed in the ex vivo response.

TCRdb independently ran MiXCR on the reads; one entry per CDR3 protein. Among some 130,000 distinct CDR3 sequences listed, 32% were seen once. The chain uses TRBV6-2 or TRBV6-3 and TRBJ2-7; TRBD2 aligns across 12 bases. The sequencing here drew on CD8+ T cells from cultured PBMCs, taken from culture after CMV antigen stimulation. This receptor was obtained from a human donor in good health (CMV status not recorded). Some clones in this sample may be carry-over from other donors' samples. As DNA, the CDR3 is TGTGCCAGCAGTTACTCCGGACTAGCGGGGTCAAGTTACGAGCAGTACTTC. Protein: CASSYSGLAGSSYEQYF.